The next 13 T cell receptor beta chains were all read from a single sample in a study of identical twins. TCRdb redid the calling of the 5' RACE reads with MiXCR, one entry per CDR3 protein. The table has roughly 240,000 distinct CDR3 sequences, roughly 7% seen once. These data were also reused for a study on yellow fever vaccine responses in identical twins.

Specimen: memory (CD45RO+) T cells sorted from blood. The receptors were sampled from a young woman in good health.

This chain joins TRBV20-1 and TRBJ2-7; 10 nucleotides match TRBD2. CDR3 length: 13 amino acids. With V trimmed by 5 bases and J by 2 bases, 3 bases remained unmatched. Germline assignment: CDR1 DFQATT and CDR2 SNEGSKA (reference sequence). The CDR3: CSAPGLATYEQYF. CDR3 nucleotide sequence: TGCAGTGCTCCGGGACTAGCGACCTACGAGCAGTACTTC.

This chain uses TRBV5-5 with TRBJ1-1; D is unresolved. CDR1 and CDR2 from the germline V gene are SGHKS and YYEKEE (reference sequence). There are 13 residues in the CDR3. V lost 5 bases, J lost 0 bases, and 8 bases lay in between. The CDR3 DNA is TGTGCCAGCAGTATTCTATTGAACACTGAAGCTTTCTTT. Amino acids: CASSILLNTEAFF.

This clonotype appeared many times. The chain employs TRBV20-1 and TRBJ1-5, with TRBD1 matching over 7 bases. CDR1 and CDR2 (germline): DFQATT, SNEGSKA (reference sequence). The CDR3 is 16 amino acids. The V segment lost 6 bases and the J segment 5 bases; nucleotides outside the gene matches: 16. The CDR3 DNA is TGCAGTGCCCTTTCCGAGATCACAGGGGTATATCAGCCCCAGCATTTT. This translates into CSALSEITGVYQPQHF.

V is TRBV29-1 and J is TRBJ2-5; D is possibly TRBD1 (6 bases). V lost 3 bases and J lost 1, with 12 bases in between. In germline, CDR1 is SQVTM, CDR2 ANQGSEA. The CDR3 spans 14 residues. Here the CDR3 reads CSVEKDRIQETQYF. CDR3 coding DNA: TGCAGCGTTGAGAAGGACAGAATCCAAGAGACCCAGTACTTC.

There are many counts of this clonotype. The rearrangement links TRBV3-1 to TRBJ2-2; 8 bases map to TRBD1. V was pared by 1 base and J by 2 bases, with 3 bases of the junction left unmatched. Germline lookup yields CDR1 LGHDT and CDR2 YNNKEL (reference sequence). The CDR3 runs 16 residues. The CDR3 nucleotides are TGTGCCAGCAGCCAAGGACAGGGGATCAACACCGGGGAGCTGTTTTTT. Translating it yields CASSQGQGINTGELFF.

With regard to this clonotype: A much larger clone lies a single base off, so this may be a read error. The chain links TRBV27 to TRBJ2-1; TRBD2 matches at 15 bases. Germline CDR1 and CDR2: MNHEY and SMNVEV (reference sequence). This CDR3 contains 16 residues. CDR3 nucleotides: TGTGCCAGCAGTTTAAACACCGGGACTAGCGGGAGGACTCCGCTCTTC. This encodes CASSLNTGTSGRTPLF.

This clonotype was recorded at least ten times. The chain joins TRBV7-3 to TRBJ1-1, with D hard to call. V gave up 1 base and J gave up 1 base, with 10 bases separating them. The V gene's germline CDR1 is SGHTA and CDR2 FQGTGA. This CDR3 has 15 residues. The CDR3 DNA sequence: TGTGCCAGCAGCTTAATTGCGGGTTCGAACACTGAAGCTTTCTTT. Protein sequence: CASSLIAGSNTEAFF.

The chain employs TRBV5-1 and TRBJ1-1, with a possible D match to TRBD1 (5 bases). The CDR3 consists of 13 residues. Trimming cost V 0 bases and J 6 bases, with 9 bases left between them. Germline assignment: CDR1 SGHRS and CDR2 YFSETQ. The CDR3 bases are TGCGCCAGCAGCTTGGAGGGGACGGCTGAAGCTTTCTTT. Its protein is CASSLEGTAEAFF.

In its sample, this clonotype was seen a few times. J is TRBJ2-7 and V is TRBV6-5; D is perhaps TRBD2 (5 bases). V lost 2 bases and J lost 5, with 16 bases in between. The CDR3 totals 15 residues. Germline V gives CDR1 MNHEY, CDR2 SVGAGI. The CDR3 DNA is TGTGCCAGCAGTTACCTTGCGAGGGCCTTGAACGAGCAGTACTTC. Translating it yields CASSYLARALNEQYF.

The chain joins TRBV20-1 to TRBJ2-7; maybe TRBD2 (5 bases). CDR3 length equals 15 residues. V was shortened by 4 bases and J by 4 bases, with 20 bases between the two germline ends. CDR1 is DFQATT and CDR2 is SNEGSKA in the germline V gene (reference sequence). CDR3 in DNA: TGCAGTGCTAACCCCGCAGACGCCGGGAAGTACGAGCAGTACTTC. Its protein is CSANPADAGKYEQYF.

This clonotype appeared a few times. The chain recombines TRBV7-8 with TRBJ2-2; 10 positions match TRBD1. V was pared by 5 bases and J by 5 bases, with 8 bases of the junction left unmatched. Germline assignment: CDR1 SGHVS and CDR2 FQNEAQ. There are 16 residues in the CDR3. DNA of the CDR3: TGTGCCAGCAGCGTCGACAGGGGGCGGACGACCGGGGAGCTGTTTTTT. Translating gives CASSVDRGRTTGELFF.

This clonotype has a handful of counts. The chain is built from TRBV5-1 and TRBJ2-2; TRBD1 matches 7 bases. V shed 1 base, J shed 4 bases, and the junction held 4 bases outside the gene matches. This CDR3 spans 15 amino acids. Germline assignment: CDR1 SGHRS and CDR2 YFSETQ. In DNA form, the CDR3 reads TGCGCCAGCAGCTTGTCCCAGGGGGTCACCGGGGAGCTGTTTTTT. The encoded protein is CASSLSQGVTGELFF.

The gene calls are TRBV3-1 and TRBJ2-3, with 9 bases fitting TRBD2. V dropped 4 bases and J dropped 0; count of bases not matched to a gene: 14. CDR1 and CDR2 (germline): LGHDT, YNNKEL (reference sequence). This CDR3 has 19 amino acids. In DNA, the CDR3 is TGTGCCAGCAGCCTCCGGCGGGGCGGGGGGGCAACGAGCACAGATACGCAGTATTTT. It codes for CASSLRRGGGATSTDTQYF.